This TCR beta chain was observed in a study of a mutant IDH1 vaccine in newly diagnosed glioma. From germline, CDR1 is ENHRY and CDR2 SYGVKD. V was cut by 2 bases and J by 4 bases, with 6 bases left in between. The CDR3 runs 13 residues. The method was immunoSEQ multiplex PCR; TCRdb's version includes in-frame clones alone and lacks a portion of them. The sample shows over 30,000 clones, about four fifths of them seen only once. The time point was: baseline, week 1 (first vaccination visit). Treatment reported: pre-vaccination baseline after standard-of-care therapy. This receptor was identified in a man over 45 with glioma. Some clones in this sample may be carry-over from other donors' samples. The rearrangement links TRBV10-3 to TRBJ1-5, with unresolved D. The sequencing used peripheral blood mononuclear cells (PBMCs), collected from a glioma patient treated with radiotherapy, temozolomide or both. CDR3: CAISEGGNQPQHF. The DNA for the CDR3 is TGTGCCATCAGTGAGGGTGGGAATCAGCCCCAGCATTTT.